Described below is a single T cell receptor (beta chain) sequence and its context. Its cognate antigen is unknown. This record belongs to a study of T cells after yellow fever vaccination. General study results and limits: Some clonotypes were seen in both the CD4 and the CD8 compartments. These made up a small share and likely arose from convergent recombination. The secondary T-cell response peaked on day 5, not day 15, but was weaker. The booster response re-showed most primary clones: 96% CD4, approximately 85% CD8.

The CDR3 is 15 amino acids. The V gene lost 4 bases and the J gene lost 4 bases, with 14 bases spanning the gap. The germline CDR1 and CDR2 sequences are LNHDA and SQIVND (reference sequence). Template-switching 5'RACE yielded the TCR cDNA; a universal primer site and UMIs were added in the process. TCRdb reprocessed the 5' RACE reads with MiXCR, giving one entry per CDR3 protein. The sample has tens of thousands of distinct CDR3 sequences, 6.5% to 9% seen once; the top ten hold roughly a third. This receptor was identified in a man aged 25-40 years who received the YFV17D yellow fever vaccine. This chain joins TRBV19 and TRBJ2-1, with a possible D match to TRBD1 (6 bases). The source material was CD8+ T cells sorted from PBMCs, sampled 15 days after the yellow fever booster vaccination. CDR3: CASSTGTTGYNEQFF. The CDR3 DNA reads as TGTGCCAGTAGTACCGGGACCACAGGGTACAATGAGCAGTTCTTC.